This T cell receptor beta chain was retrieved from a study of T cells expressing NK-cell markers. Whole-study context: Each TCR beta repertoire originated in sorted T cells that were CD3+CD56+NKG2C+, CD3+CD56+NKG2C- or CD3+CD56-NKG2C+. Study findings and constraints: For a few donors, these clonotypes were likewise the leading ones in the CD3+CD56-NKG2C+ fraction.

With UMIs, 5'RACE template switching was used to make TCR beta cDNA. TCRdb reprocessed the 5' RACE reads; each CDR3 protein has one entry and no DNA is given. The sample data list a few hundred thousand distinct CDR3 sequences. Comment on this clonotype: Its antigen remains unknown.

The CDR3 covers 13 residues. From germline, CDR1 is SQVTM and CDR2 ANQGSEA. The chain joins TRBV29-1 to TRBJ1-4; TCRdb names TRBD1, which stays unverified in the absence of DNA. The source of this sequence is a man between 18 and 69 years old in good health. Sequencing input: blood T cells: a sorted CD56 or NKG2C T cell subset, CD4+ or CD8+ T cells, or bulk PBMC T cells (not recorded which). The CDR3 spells CSVPGPTNEKLFF.